Below, 9 T cell receptor beta chains from the same sample are listed, as sequenced in a study of regulatory T cells in long-lasting Graves disease. Time point meaning: newly diagnosed GD, antithyroid drugs for less than 3 months. Isolated PBMC RNA provided the starting material for the TCR library. According to the study, TCR beta libraries were built with iRepertoire HTBI primers and CDR3-region Arm-PCR. In TCRdb, the multiplex PCR reads were re-called with MiXCR into one record per CDR3 protein. This table holds about half a million distinct CDR3 sequences, approximately 12% found once. These data also featured in a second study, about T cells in Graves' hyperthyroidism and ophthalmopathy.

The specimen was peripheral blood mononuclear cells (PBMCs), collected at new diagnosis, from a patient treated with antithyroid drugs. Receptor source: a woman aged 25 to 39 with Graves disease.

This clonotype appeared many times. The chain employs TRBV6-5 and TRBJ1-2, with D unclear. Germline V gene sequence: CDR1 MNHEY, CDR2 SVGAGI. The ends were cut back, 0 bases at V and 4 bases at J, with 9 bases in the middle. The CDR3 has 14 residues. The CDR3 DNA is TGTGCCAGCAGTTACTCGTATGGACGCTATGGCTACACCTTC. Its protein is CASSYSYGRYGYTF.

Worth noting for this clonotype: Since a much larger clone is just one base distant, this may be a read error. The V gene is TRBV28, the J gene TRBJ1-5; D is unclear. The CDR3 has 15 amino acids. Trimming removed 2 bases from V and 7 bases from J, with 15 bases in between. Germline lookup yields CDR1 MDHEN and CDR2 SYDVKM. Written as DNA, the CDR3 is TGTGCCAGCAGTTTAGGGCCGCGGGGTAGGCAGCCCCAGCATTTT. As protein: CASSLGPRGRQPQHF.

This clonotype appeared many times. V and J are TRBV29-1 and TRBJ2-5; D is uncertain. The germline V gene has CDR1 SQVTM and CDR2 ANQGSEA. Trimming pared 7 bases from V and 1 base from J, leaving 19 bases between. CDR3 length: 15 residues. CDR3 sequence (DNA): TGCAGCGCCGGGCCACACGCCCGGGCCCAAGAGACCCAGTACTTC. This encodes CSAGPHARAQETQYF.

The table lists this clonotype with a few counts. The chain joins TRBV20-1 to TRBJ1-5; 7 bases map to TRBD1. V lost 6 bases, J lost 2 bases, and 7 bases stayed unmatched. CDR1 is DFQATT, CDR2 SNEGSKA, per germline (reference sequence). The CDR3 runs 14 residues. The CDR3 is CSAADRVGNQPQHF. Here the CDR3 DNA reads TGCAGTGCCGCTGACAGGGTAGGCAATCAGCCCCAGCATTTT.

Many counts were recorded for this clonotype. The DNA for the CDR3 is TGTGCTAGTGGATCCGGGACAGCTTTCAATGAGCAGTTCTTC. Translated: CASGSGTAFNEQFF. The chain has TRBV12-5 and TRBJ2-1; 7 bases align to TRBD1. Per the germline V gene, CDR1 is LGHNT and CDR2 is FRNRAP. V trimming: 6 bases; J trimming: 6 bases; junction bases outside the gene matches: 8. This CDR3 has 14 residues.

This clonotype was counted at least ten times. The CDR3 here is CASREQGAISNQPQHF. CDR3 in DNA: TGTGCCAGCAGAGAACAGGGGGCGATTAGCAATCAGCCCCAGCATTTT. The V gene is TRBV6-2 or TRBV6-3, the J gene TRBJ1-5, with 9 bases aligning to TRBD1. This CDR3 has 16 residues. The germline gives CDR1 MNHEY, CDR2 SVGEGT. The J segment lost 0 bases and the V segment lost 6 bases, leaving 6 bases of the junction unmatched.

The chain has TRBV20-1 and TRBJ2-7; tentatively, D is TRBD2 (6 bases). Trimming cost V 4 bases and J 0 bases, with 13 bases left between them. The CDR3 sequence is 14 residues long. Germline CDR1 is DFQATT and CDR2 is SNEGSKA (reference sequence). The CDR3 region is CSATESGYSYEQYF. As DNA, the CDR3 is TGCAGTGCTACGGAAAGCGGGTACTCCTACGAGCAGTACTTC.

The rearrangement uses TRBV3-1 and TRBJ2-5, with D perhaps given as TRBD1 or TRBD2 (5 bases each). This CDR3 region has 15 residues. Germline V lookup: CDR1 LGHDT, CDR2 YNNKEL (reference sequence). The V end lost 3 bases, the J end lost 2 bases, and 13 bases lay between the germline ends. The CDR3 region has the DNA TGTGCCAGCAGCCACTACCGGGGCCTACAAGAGACCCAGTACTTC. This codes for CASSHYRGLQETQYF.

The J gene is TRBJ2-1, the V gene TRBV3-1; possibly TRBD2 for D (5 bases). The ends were cut back, 1 base at V and 10 bases at J, with 23 bases in the middle. The CDR3 is 17 amino acids. CDR1 is LGHDT and CDR2 is YNNKEL in the germline V gene (reference sequence). The CDR3 region has the DNA TGTGCCAGCAGCCAAGTATCGAGAGGGCCCGGTCACTCGGAGCAGTTCTTC. It specifies CASSQVSRGPGHSEQFF.